The 27 T cell receptor beta chains listed next were all sequenced from one sample in a study of OX40 agonist ivuxolimab in advanced cancers. Some clones are missing from TCRdb's copy, which holds only in-frame ones; the method was immunoSEQ multiplex PCR. The sample lists fewer than 90,000 clones; roughly 90% were seen once. The sequencing here drew on CD4+ or CD8+ T cells sorted from blood, taken in a trial of the OX40 agonist ivuxolimab. These receptors all come from an adult with an advanced solid tumor such as melanoma, head and neck, liver or kidney cancer.

The J gene is TRBJ2-2, the V gene TRBV7-2, with D uncertain. V gave up 5 bases and J gave up 7 bases, with 5 bases separating them. The CDR3 has 11 residues. The germline CDR1 and CDR2 sequences are SGHTA and FQGNSA. The CDR3 DNA sequence: TGTGCCAGCAGCCCCGTCGGGGAGCTGTTTTTT. Encoded protein: CASSPVGELFF.

The chain combines TRBV7-3 with TRBJ2-7; possible D gene TRBD1, 7 bases. The germline V gene encodes CDR1 SGHTA and CDR2 FQGTGA. The CDR3 contains 17 residues. Trimming removed 5 bases at V and 3 bases at J, with 23 bases between. Written as DNA, the CDR3 is TGTGCCAGCAGCCCTTTCGGCGGGACAGCCGGGTACTACGAGCAGTACTTC. Translating it yields CASSPFGGTAGYYEQYF.

The V and J genes are TRBV2 and TRBJ2-3; 12 nucleotides agree with TRBD2. The V and J ends lost 6 bases and 7 bases, in that order; junction bases with no gene match: 11. CDR3 length: 16 amino acids. Germline loops: CDR1 SNHLY, CDR2 FYNNEI. The CDR3 loop is CASSVPSGGAGNTQYF. CDR3 DNA sequence: TGTGCCAGCAGCGTCCCTAGCGGGGGGGCCGGGAATACGCAGTATTTT.

V gene TRBV6-5 combines with J gene TRBJ1-2; D not certain. CDR1 and CDR2 (germline): MNHEY, SVGAGI. The V and J ends lost 2 bases and 0 bases respectively, with 7 bases between them. The CDR3 is 14 residues long. The CDR3 here is CASSYKGANYGYTF. The DNA for the CDR3 is TGTGCCAGCAGTTACAAGGGTGCTAACTATGGCTACACCTTC.

This rearrangement joins TRBV4-2 to TRBJ1-1, with D maybe TRBD1 (6 bases). The ends were cut back, 0 bases at V and 1 base at J, with 6 bases in the middle. Per germline, CDR1 LGHNA and CDR2 YNFKEQ. The CDR3 is 14 amino acids. The CDR3 DNA is TGTGCCAGCAGCCAAGAGGGGGCGAACACTGAAGCTTTCTTT. Protein product: CASSQEGANTEAFF.

In its sample, this clone was seen a few times. This rearrangement joins TRBV7-8 to TRBJ2-7; 8 bases fit TRBD1. CDR3 size: 17 residues. Germline V gene data show CDR1 as SGHVS and CDR2 as FQNEAQ. Trimming removed 1 base from V and 5 bases from J; junction bases left unmatched: 13. CDR3 region: CASSLGRWTGSRDEQYF. CDR3 DNA sequence: TGTGCCAGCAGCTTAGGGAGATGGACAGGGAGTCGGGACGAGCAGTACTTC.

In this sample, this clone turned up once. J is TRBJ2-7 and V is TRBV27; D gene unclear. CDR3 length equals 16 residues. V lost 3 bases, J lost 0 bases, and 15 bases lay in between. Germline V gives CDR1 MNHEY, CDR2 SMNVEV (reference sequence). The CDR3 nucleotides read TGTGCCAGCAGTTTCGTCCCGGGTCTGGCCTCCTACGAGCAGTACTTC. It specifies CASSFVPGLASYEQYF.

This clone has just one count. The chain couples TRBV29-1 to TRBJ2-3; D remains ambiguous. V was clipped by 2 bases and J by 6 bases, with 6 bases between them. The CDR3 is made up of 11 amino acids. Germline CDR1 is SQVTM and CDR2 is ANQGSEA. CDR3 region: CSVEMGDTQYF. CDR3 DNA: TGCAGCGTTGAAATGGGGGATACGCAGTATTTT.

The chain carries TRBV18 and TRBJ2-5; D perhaps matches TRBD2 (6 bases). The CDR3 is 16 residues long. From germline, CDR1 is KGHSH and CDR2 LQKENI. V was pared by 1 base and J by 5 bases, with 17 bases between. The CDR3 reads CASSPLSAAGSETQYF. The CDR3 DNA sequence: TGTGCCAGCTCACCACTTTCTGCGGCGGGGTCGGAGACCCAGTACTTC.

The chain carries TRBV6-1 and TRBJ2-5, with D perhaps TRBD1 or TRBD2 (6 bases each). The CDR3 extends over 13 amino acids. Per germline, CDR1 MNHNS and CDR2 SASEGT. V was pared by 4 bases and J by 7 bases, with 13 bases between. The CDR3 coding sequence is TGTGCCAGCAGTGGAGGGGGGCTGGGGACCCAGTACTTC. As protein: CASSGGGLGTQYF.

This clone was seen a single time. The chain combines TRBV5-1 with TRBJ1-6; TRBD1 might be the D (6 bases). Germline loops: CDR1 SGHRS, CDR2 YFSETQ. Trimming left V 6 bases short and J 5 bases short, with 15 bases between. The CDR3 covers 15 residues. For the CDR3, the DNA is TGCGCCAGCAAGCTCCGGGGGGCGGATAATTCACCCCTCCACTTT. Translating it yields CASKLRGADNSPLHF.

The gene calls are TRBV5-1 and TRBJ1-3; D is unresolved. The germline gives CDR1 SGHRS, CDR2 YFSETQ. This CDR3 region has 18 residues. Trimming took off 0 bases at V and 2 bases at J, with 18 bases between the two ends. DNA for the CDR3: TGCGCCAGCAGCTTGGATGGTCGGGGAGATCCTCCTGGAAACACCATATATTTT. Translating it yields CASSLDGRGDPPGNTIYF.

The rearrangement uses TRBV19 and TRBJ2-7, with 8 bases aligning to TRBD2. The germline V gene has CDR1 LNHDA and CDR2 SQIVND (reference sequence). The CDR3 has 13 residues. With 6 bases clipped from V and 3 bases from J, the junction kept 4 bases outside the gene matches. CDR3 in DNA: TGTGCCAGTAGCCGGCGGGGGGTCTACGAGCAGTACTTC. This encodes CASSRRGVYEQYF. Looking up the rest from reference TRBV19 and TRBJ2-7 gives the full variable domain: DGGITQSPKYLFRKEGQNVTLSCEQNLNHDAMYWYRQDPGQGLRLIYYSQIVNDFQKGDIAEGYSVSREKKESFPLTVTSAQKNPTAFYLCASSRRGVYEQYFGPGTRLTVT.

This rearrangement joins TRBV18 to TRBJ2-1, with D possibly TRBD1 on 6 matching bases. V was pared by 2 bases and J by 3 bases, with 8 bases between. Germline V lookup: CDR1 KGHSH, CDR2 LQKENI. This CDR3 spans 14 amino acids. This chain's CDR3 is CASSPEGGYNEQFF. The CDR3 DNA follows: TGTGCCAGCTCACCAGAAGGGGGCTACAATGAGCAGTTCTTC.

V gene TRBV20-1 combines with J gene TRBJ2-1; D is ambiguous. Trimming removed 5 bases at V and 12 bases at J, with 14 bases between. The CDR3 has 11 residues. The germline gives CDR1 DFQATT, CDR2 SNEGSKA (reference sequence). The CDR3 nucleotides are TGCAGTGCTCTTAGGTCCCCCGGGCAGTTCTTC. Its translation is CSALRSPGQFF.

This clone is a singleton in its sample. This rearrangement joins TRBV10-1 to TRBJ1-1; tentative D call: TRBD1 (6 bases). CDR1 WNHNN and CDR2 SYGVQD come from the germline V gene (reference sequence). V lost 2 bases, J lost 5 bases, and 18 bases lay in between. The CDR3 loop spans 16 amino acids. The CDR3 loop reads CASSETRGAGGTEAFF. In nucleotides, the CDR3 is TGCGCCAGCAGTGAGACCAGGGGCGCCGGTGGAACTGAAGCTTTCTTT.

The chain is built from TRBV7-2 and TRBJ1-1; TRBD1 matches 9 bases. V lost 4 bases to trimming and J lost 4 bases; unmatched junction nucleotides: 4. The CDR3 length is 14 residues. Germline CDR1 is SGHTA and CDR2 is FQGNSA. The CDR3 region is CASSSRDRATEAFF. The CDR3 nucleotides are TGTGCCAGCAGCTCCCGGGACAGGGCCACTGAAGCTTTCTTT.

J is TRBJ1-5 and V is TRBV5-8; no definite D call. Germline V lookup: CDR1 SGHTS, CDR2 YDEGEE. The CDR3 runs 15 residues. V lost 4 bases, J lost 5 bases, and 16 bases lay in between. The CDR3 sequence is CASSANIEQHQPQHF. CDR3 sequence (DNA): TGTGCCAGCAGCGCGAATATAGAGCAGCATCAGCCCCAGCATTTT.

V gene TRBV18 combines with J gene TRBJ2-2; TRBD2 matches 9 bases. Trimming at V came to 3 bases and at J to 10 bases, leaving 12 bases not matched to a gene. CDR1 and CDR2 (germline): KGHSH, LQKENI. CDR3 length equals 16 residues. The CDR3, as DNA: TGTGCCAGCTCACCCTGGCTTAGCGGGGGTCAAGCGGAGCTGTTTTTT. Its protein product is CASSPWLSGGQAELFF.

The chain combines TRBV7-6 with TRBJ1-1; 7 bases match TRBD1. CDR3 length: 14 residues. V dropped 4 bases and J dropped 4; count of bases not matched to a gene: 6. Germline V gene lookup returns CDR1 SGHVS and CDR2 FNYEAQ. CDR3 DNA sequence: TGTGCCAGCAGCTACGGCAGGGGGGGCACTGAAGCTTTCTTT. Translating it yields CASSYGRGGTEAFF. Based on the CDR3 plus reference TRBV7-6 and TRBJ1-1, the full variable domain is GAGVSQSPRYKVTKRGQDVALRCDPISGHVSLYWYRQALGQGPEFLTYFNYEAQQDKSGLPNDRFSAERPEGSISTLTIQRTEQRDSAMYRCASSYGRGGTEAFFGQGTRLTVV.

This sequence joins TRBV11-2 and TRBJ2-1, with D possibly being TRBD2 (5 bases). This CDR3 contains 15 residues. V was shortened by 3 bases and J by 1 base, with 10 bases between the two germline ends. The germline gives CDR1 SGHAT, CDR2 FQNNGV. Here the CDR3 DNA reads TGTGCCAGCAGCTTTAAGCGGTTATCCTACAATGAGCAGTTCTTC. This codes for CASSFKRLSYNEQFF.

This chain links TRBV5-4 with TRBJ2-7, with 7 bases identical to TRBD2. This CDR3 comprises 14 residues. After removal of 4 bases from V and 3 bases from J, the junction contained 7 bases not matched to a gene. Germline values: CDR1 SGHNT, CDR2 YYREEE (reference sequence). CDR3 coding DNA: TGTGCCAGCAGCCCTTCGGGGGGAAACTACGAGCAGTACTTC. Residues: CASSPSGGNYEQYF.

The chain recombines TRBV7-9 with TRBJ2-7; 10 bases are shared with TRBD1. This CDR3 region has 17 residues. CDR1 SEHNR and CDR2 FQNEAQ come from the germline V gene (reference sequence). Trimming took 3 bases from V and 6 from J; bases not matched to a gene: 14. The DNA for the CDR3 is TGTGCCAGCAGCTTCCTGACAGGGGGCAATAGACCCTCCGAGCAGTACTTC. The encoded protein is CASSFLTGGNRPSEQYF.

The chain joins TRBV5-1 to TRBJ1-6, with 8 positions matching TRBD1. The trim removed 8 bases at V and 8 bases at J, leaving 12 bases unmatched. Germline V gene lookup returns CDR1 SGHRS and CDR2 YFSETQ. This CDR3 spans 15 amino acids. This CDR3 is CASKPATGEYSPLHF. The CDR3 DNA reads as TGCGCCAGTAAGCCGGCGACAGGGGAGTATTCACCCCTCCACTTT.

In this sample, this clone turned up once. The V gene is TRBV5-1, the J gene TRBJ1-1; TRBD1 is a possible D gene (5 bases). Germline assignment: CDR1 SGHRS and CDR2 YFSETQ. Trimming cost V 3 bases and J 5 bases, with 14 bases left between them. The CDR3 extends over 14 amino acids. CDR3 DNA sequence: TGCGCCAGCAGCTGGACGACAGTAGGTACTGAAGCTTTCTTT. Translating gives CASSWTTVGTEAFF.

The rearrangement links TRBV6-6 to TRBJ2-5; 7 nucleotides match TRBD1. Germline trimming cut 6 bases from V and 3 bases from J; bases unmatched to any gene: 4. This CDR3 contains 13 residues. From germline, CDR1 is MNHNY and CDR2 SVGAGI (reference sequence). CDR3 DNA: TGTGCCAGCAGGGAACAGGGGAAAGAGACCCAGTACTTC. It encodes CASREQGKETQYF.

The chain has TRBV5-1 and TRBJ1-2, with D possibly matching TRBD1 (5 bases). The CDR3 is made up of 15 amino acids. Between the trimmed V and J ends, which lost 7 bases and 7 bases, there was a span of 23 bases. Per the germline V gene, CDR1 is SGHRS and CDR2 is YFSETQ. The CDR3 protein is CASYAPGRGAFGYTF. The CDR3, as DNA: TGCGCCAGCTATGCTCCCGGGAGAGGGGCCTTTGGCTACACCTTC.